This entry features one TCR beta chain sequence. This clonotype was detected only a few times. Its recognized antigen is unknown. Base qualities are not recorded, but no much larger clone differs from it by a single base. Sequencing instrument: Illumina NovaSeq 6000. Using 5'RACE with constant-segment primers, TCRalpha and TCRbeta cDNA libraries were constructed, with sample barcodes and unique molecular identifiers added in the process. RNA was extracted from every sample with Trizol reagent. Library amplification was performed in two PCR steps, and a second sample barcode and Illumina TruSeq adapters were introduced in the second step. Sequencing of libraries was performed on an Illumina NovaSeq with 2 x 150 bp paired-end reads. The source study handled its data this way. Reads were demultiplexed and collapsed into UMI-guided consensus sequences with migec v1.2.7. Using mixcr v2.1.11, UMI consensuses were aligned to TRA and TRB V and J templates and then assembled into clonotypes. A clonotype was counted as expanded or contracted only if both edgeR and NoisET called the change significant, with noise models trained on biological replicates. For edgeR calls, the cutoffs were a false discovery rate-adjusted p below 0.01 and a log2 fold-change threshold of 1. As an exploratory analysis of dynamics, max-normalized trajectories of the 1000 most abundant clonotypes were examined with PCA combined with hierarchical clustering. Separately sequenced CD4+ and CD8+ repertoires were used to assign a CD4 or CD8 phenotype to each responding clone. Starting from the raw public reads, TCRdb applied fastp trimming at Q25, assembled clones with MiXCR and retained in-frame beta chains. Duplicate CDR3 protein sequences are folded into a single record with the most common DNA and genes. It is TCRdb's table, rather than the study itself, that gives the V and J calls and clone size. Counted in this sample were approximately 300,000 distinct CDR3 sequences; 15% to 20% of them appeared once. About a fifth of the sample comes from the top ten.

CDR1 ENHRY and CDR2 SYGVKD are derived from the germline V gene. The trim is 0 bases for V and 3 bases for J, with a gap of 8 bases between the germline ends. The CDR3 runs 14 residues from the cysteine to the phenylalanine. Left in the record is the CDR3 DNA by itself, 42 bases read in frame from the first base. Ficoll-Paque density gradient centrifugation was used to isolate PBMCs. This sample is drawn from a study of T-cell memory formation after mild COVID-19 (dated by TCRdb to the early 2020s). Regarding the study in general: TCR sequence clusters from the two donors were found to be largely donor specific. T-cell clones expanding and contracting after mild COVID-19 in a couple of donors were tracked by longitudinal TCRalpha and TCRbeta repertoire sequencing. Two young, previously healthy adult volunteers, one female and one male, were included in the cohort.

Overall results and qualifications from the work: The study covered only a couple of mild cases, and larger cohorts including severe cases with pre-infection samples were considered necessary. Clones that contracted from day 15 to 85 showed balanced CD4/CD8 phenotypes, whereas a second wave of clones that expanded from day 15 to 37 leaned towards CD4+. Contracting CD4+ clones appeared mostly in the CM and EM memory subsets, whereas CD8+ clones were enriched in EMRA. The second-wave clones that peaked on day 37 were not confirmed to be SARS-CoV-2 specific. Some responding clones were found in pre-infection memory, which suggests that pre-existing cross-reactive memory T cells took part in the SARS-CoV-2 response.

The chain was built from TRBV10-3 and TRBJ1-2, with no confidently assigned D gene. The sequence came from a man younger than 30 who had mild COVID-19 (a few samples of this study predate the infection). The sample titles of this study are shuffled in the database, so cell type and time point are left out; the donor was told from shared clones. The specimen sequenced was PBMCs or a T cell subset sorted from them (not recorded which). The DNA reads as follows: TGTGCCATCAGTGAGTCGCGCGGGGACTATGGCTACACCTTC. This gives the protein CAISESRGDYGYTF.